This TCR beta chain was obtained from a study of shared clonotypes between healthy human individuals. Across the study: CD4 naive and CD4 memory each took three plates per donor, while CD8 naive took two and CD8 memory one.

Germline V gives CDR1 MNHEY, CDR2 SVGAGI. This CDR3 has 15 amino acids. V gave up 6 bases and J gave up 2 bases; unmatched junction bases: 9. Deep-level settings were used for running the assay. The repertoire was sequenced with immunoSEQ multiplex PCR; TCRdb's copy has only in-frame clones and lacks some. The data show about 750,000 clones, roughly 92% seen once. Naive-designated CD8 cells lacked CD45RO, were positively enriched for CCR7, and omitted terminally differentiated effector memory CD45RA+ cells. Those who donated, Caucasian adults without exception, all lived in Nashville, Tennessee. Material for sequencing was naive CD8+ T cells sorted from blood. V and J are TRBV6-5 and TRBJ1-1; 7 bases match TRBD1. The origin of this receptor is a man younger than 40 in good health. The CDR3 reads CASRRGTAENTEAFF. The CDR3 region has the DNA TGTGCCAGCAGGCGGGGGACAGCCGAAAACACTGAAGCTTTCTTT.